These T cell receptor beta chains were read from a single sample in a study of shared clonotypes between healthy human individuals. Produced via immunoSEQ multiplex PCR; TCRdb's table is partial and in-frame only. The table lists about a million clones, over 75% of them singletons. Sample: memory CD4+ T cells sorted from blood. The receptors were gathered from a man aged 18 to 30 in good health. CDR3s include the opening cysteine and the closing phenylalanine or tryptophan. The D gene is left open where the match is weak. Expanded clones get a size class; other rows say once, few or many, or leave the size out.

clone_size d_call j_call v_call cdr3_nt cdr3_aa
many TRBD2 TRBJ2-4 TRBV18 TGTGCCAGCTCACCACCGTTGACTAGCGGGGGGCTGAACATTCAGTACTTC CASSPPLTSGGLNIQYF
once TRBD1 TRBJ1-4 TRBV4-1 TGCGCCAGCAGCCCAACAGGGGAGTCTAATGAAAAACTGTTTTTT CASSPTGESNEKLFF
NA NA TRBJ1-6 TRBV14 TGTGCCAGCAGCCAAGATTATATTGGGACTGCTATTTCACCCCTCCACTTT CASSQDYIGTAISPLHF
once NA TRBJ2-2 TRBV7-3 TGTGCCAGCAGGCCCACTTCGAACACCGGGGAGCTGTTTTTT CASRPTSNTGELFF
NA NA TRBJ1-1 TRBV2 TGTGCCAGCAGTCCAGTAAGGGGAAACACTGAAGCTTTCTTT CASSPVRGNTEAFF
many NA TRBJ1-5 TRBV18 TGTGCCAGCTCATCCCTCGGAGGCACCCAGGATAGCAATCAGCCCCAGCATTTT CASSSLGGTQDSNQPQHF
once NA TRBJ2-4 TRBV19 TGTGCCAGTAGTATAGACGGGGGCGATAACATTCAGTACTTC CASSIDGGDNIQYF
NA TRBD1 TRBJ2-7 TRBV7-2 TGTGCCAGCAGCCGGGGGACAGGGGGGTACGAGCAGTACTTC CASSRGTGGYEQYF
once TRBD1 TRBJ2-5 TRBV5-1 TGCGCCAGCAGCGGGAGGACAGGGAGTGCGGAGACCCAGTACTTC CASSGRTGSAETQYF
NA TRBD1 TRBJ1-4 TRBV5-1 TGCGCCAGCAGTCCGACAGGGCATTCTAATGAAAAACTGTTTTTT CASSPTGHSNEKLFF
NA TRBD2 TRBJ2-5 TRBV9 TGTGCCAGCAGCGTAGGGCCCGGGGGGGGCCAAGAGACCCAGTACTTC CASSVGPGGGQETQYF
once NA TRBJ1-2 TRBV5-4 TGTGCCAGCAGCTTGAAGGACCCCCTCCGTGGCTACACCTTC CASSLKDPLRGYTF
NA NA TRBJ1-1 TRBV2 TGTGCCAGCAGGGAAGAAGGAAACACTGAAGCTTTCTTT CASREEGNTEAFF
NA TRBD1 TRBJ2-7 TRBV4-1 TGCGCCAGCAGCCGCAGACAGGGGGAAAACTACGAGCAGTACTTC CASSRRQGENYEQYF
NA TRBD1 TRBJ1-1 TRBV4-1 TGCGCCAGCAGCCAACACTCCTGGACAGGGATGAACACTGAAGCTTTCTTT CASSQHSWTGMNTEAFF
NA NA TRBJ2-3 TRBV5-6 TGTGCCAGCAGCTTGCCCCAGCAGTATACGCAGTATTTT CASSLPQQYTQYF
NA NA TRBJ1-5 TRBV28 TGTGCCAGCAGTGGGGCCCGGAGAGAGCCCCAGCATTTT CASSGARREPQHF
NA NA TRBJ2-5 TRBV4-3 TGCGCCAGCAGCCAAGATCGCGGGGTCCAAGAGACCCAGTACTTC CASSQDRGVQETQYF
NA NA TRBJ2-5 TRBV6-6 TGTGCCACCGTGCTAGGGGAGACCCAGTACTTC CATVLGETQYF
NA NA TRBJ1-3 TRBV30 TGTGCCTGGAGTCTAGGCTCTGGAAACACCATATATTTT CAWSLGSGNTIYF
NA NA TRBJ1-6 TRBV5-4 TGTGCCAGCAGCCGTACAGATCATAATTCACCCCTCCACTTT CASSRTDHNSPLHF
NA NA TRBJ1-1 TRBV29-1 TGCAGCGTGTCGCTATACACGGCTTTCTTT CSVSLYTAFF
NA TRBD2 TRBJ2-5 TRBV19 TGTGCCAGTAGTATAGCCCCGGGACTAGCGGGAGCGACCCAGTACTTC CASSIAPGLAGATQYF
NA NA TRBJ2-7 TRBV7-9 TGTGCCAGCAGCTTAGCCGGGACATCTATCGCCTACGAGCAGTACTTC CASSLAGTSIAYEQYF
NA NA TRBJ2-7 TRBV13 TGTGCCAGCAGCCTCGGGGGACCGCCGGAGGTCTACGAGCAGTACTTC CASSLGGPPEVYEQYF
NA TRBD2 TRBJ2-3 TRBV27 TGTGCCAGCCACCTAGCGGGACGGACAGATACGCAGTATTTT CASHLAGRTDTQYF
NA NA TRBJ2-7 TRBV7-2 TGTGCCAGCAGCCGTGGACCGACACTTTACGAGCAGTACTTC CASSRGPTLYEQYF
NA NA TRBJ2-3 TRBV10-2 TGCGCCAGCAGTGTCGAGGGGGGCATCACAGATACGCAGTATTTT CASSVEGGITDTQYF
NA NA TRBJ2-5 TRBV5-6 TGTGCCAGCAGCTTGGTGGGGGGCCCAGAGACCCAGTACTTC CASSLVGGPETQYF
NA NA TRBJ1-1 TRBV7-9 TGTGCCAGCAGCGGAGGGGGGGGAGACACTGAAGCTTTCTTT CASSGGGGDTEAFF
NA TRBD1 TRBJ1-5 TRBV18 TGTGCCAGCTCACCAGGGACAGGGCCGAATCAGCCCCAGCATTTT CASSPGTGPNQPQHF
NA NA TRBJ1-5 TRBV28 TGTGCCAGCGATCAAAATGACATTGACAATCAGCCCCAGCATTTT CASDQNDIDNQPQHF
NA NA TRBJ2-3 TRBV5-6 TGTGCCAGCAGCTTCGCCCGCTCAGATACGCAGTATTTT CASSFARSDTQYF
NA NA TRBJ1-5 TRBV5-6 TGTGCCAGCAGCTTGGCCAGCAATCAGCCCCAGCATTTT CASSLASNQPQHF
few NA TRBJ1-4 TRBV7-6 TGTGCCAGCAGCCCGTTTAATGAAAAACTGTTTTTT CASSPFNEKLFF
NA NA TRBJ2-2 TRBV7-2 TGTGCCAGCAGCTCCCAAAGCGGGGAGCTGTTTTTT CASSSQSGELFF
NA NA TRBJ2-3 TRBV5-6 TGTGCCAGCAGCTTGGACTTGTCCCAGGCAGATACGCAGTATTTT CASSLDLSQADTQYF
NA NA TRBJ1-6 TRBV7-2 TGTGCCAGCAGATCCTATGGCGGGGCGGGATATAATTCACCCCTCCACTTT CASRSYGGAGYNSPLHF
NA NA TRBJ1-5 TRBV6-1 TGTGCCAGCAGTGGTTCCAGGGACAATCAGCCCCAGCATTTT CASSGSRDNQPQHF
NA TRBD1 TRBJ1-2 TRBV5-4 TGTGCCAGCAGCCGAGGACAGGGGGGATACTATGGCTACACCTTC CASSRGQGGYYGYTF
few NA TRBJ1-3 TRBV2 TGTGCCAGCAGGACAGCCTCAGGAAACACCATATATTTT CASRTASGNTIYF
few NA TRBJ2-3 TRBV11-2 TGTGCCAGCAGCTTAGACGGGCGGGGCACAGATACGCAGTATTTT CASSLDGRGTDTQYF
NA NA TRBJ1-2 TRBV5-1 TGCGCCAGCAGCCTATTGACGCCGGACTATGGCTACACCTTC CASSLLTPDYGYTF
NA NA TRBJ1-6 TRBV19 TGTGCCAGTATCGAGGGGGTAAAGATCAATTCACCCCTCCACTTT CASIEGVKINSPLHF
NA NA TRBJ2-7 TRBV7-9 TGTGCCAGCAGCTTAGGCAGCGTATACGAGCAGTACTTC CASSLGSVYEQYF
NA NA TRBJ2-6 TRBV18 TGTGCCAGCTCACCTCTGACAGCAGAACGCTCTGGGGCCAACGTCCTGACTTTC CASSPLTAERSGANVLTF
few NA TRBJ1-6 TRBV6-1 TGTGCCAGCAGGGTGATGGGGGATTCACCCCTCCACTTT CASRVMGDSPLHF
NA NA TRBJ2-7 TRBV7-2 TGTGCCAGCAGCCCCCGAATAACTTACGAGCAGTACTTC CASSPRITYEQYF
few TRBD2 TRBJ2-6 TRBV14 TGTGCCAGCAGACCGCGGGGGGGAGGCCCTGGGGCCAACGTCCTGACTTTC CASRPRGGGPGANVLTF
few NA TRBJ2-2 TRBV30 TGTGCCTGGAGTGTACGGGGCGGGGAGCTGTTTTTT CAWSVRGGELFF
NA NA TRBJ2-7 TRBV6-1 TGTGCCAGCAGAGGGCGGGACGAGCAGTACTTC CASRGRDEQYF
once TRBD2 TRBJ2-7 TRBV30 TGTGCCTGGAAACCCGGGACTAGCGGGGACGAGCAGTACTTC CAWKPGTSGDEQYF
once TRBD2 TRBJ2-5 TRBV5-4 TGTGCCAGCAGCTTGGTCCCTAGCGGGACCGACACAGGAGAGACCCAGTACTTC CASSLVPSGTDTGETQYF